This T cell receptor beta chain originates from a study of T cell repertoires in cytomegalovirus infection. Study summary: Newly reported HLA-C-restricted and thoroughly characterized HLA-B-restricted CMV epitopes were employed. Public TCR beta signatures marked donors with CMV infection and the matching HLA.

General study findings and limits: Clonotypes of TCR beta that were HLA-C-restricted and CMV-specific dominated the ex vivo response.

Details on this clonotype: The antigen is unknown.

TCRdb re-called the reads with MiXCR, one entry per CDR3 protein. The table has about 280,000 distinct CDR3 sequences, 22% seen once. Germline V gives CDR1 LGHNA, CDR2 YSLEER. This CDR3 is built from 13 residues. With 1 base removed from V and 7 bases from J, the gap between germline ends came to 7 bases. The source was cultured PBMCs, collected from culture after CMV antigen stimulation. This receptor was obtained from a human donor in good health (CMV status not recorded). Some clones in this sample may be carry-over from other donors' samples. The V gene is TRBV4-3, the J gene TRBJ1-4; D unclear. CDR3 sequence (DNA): TGCGCCAGCAGCCAAGGTCTAACTGAAAAACTGTTTTTT. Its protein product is CASSQGLTEKLFF.